One and the same sample provided the 17 T cell receptor beta chains below, sequenced in a study of shared clonotypes between healthy human individuals. The protocol was immunoSEQ multiplex PCR, while the TCRdb copy is restricted to in-frame clones and leaves out a portion. Among a few hundred thousand clones listed, roughly 85% were seen once. The specimen sequenced was PBMCs. These receptors came from a woman in her forties in good health. Some clones in this sample may be carry-over from other donors' samples.

The chain combines TRBV29-1 with TRBJ2-1; D remains unclear. Trimming left V 7 bases short and J 9 bases short, with 13 bases between. Per the germline V gene, CDR1 is SQVTM and CDR2 is ANQGSEA. The CDR3 has 11 amino acids. DNA for the CDR3: TGCAGCGCCGACGAAAAGATTGAGCAGTTCTTC. Its translation is CSADEKIEQFF.

V usage is TRBV29-1 and J usage is TRBJ2-7, with D possibly TRBD1 on 5 matching bases. The CDR3 is made up of 13 amino acids. Trimming left V 5 bases short and J 1 base short, with 12 bases between. Germline V gene sequence: CDR1 SQVTM, CDR2 ANQGSEA. CDR3 sequence (DNA): TGCAGCGTTCTCAAACAGGTATCCTACGAGCAGTACTTC. Amino acid sequence: CSVLKQVSYEQYF.

V and J are TRBV14 and TRBJ2-1, with 10 bases matching TRBD2. CDR1 and CDR2 (germline): SGHDN, FVKESK. V lost 5 bases and J lost 7; bases outside the gene matches: 11. The CDR3 totals 16 residues. This CDR3 is CASSTLSGRAGNEQFF. CDR3 sequence (DNA): TGTGCCAGCAGCACCCTCAGCGGGAGGGCCGGGAATGAGCAGTTCTTC.

The rearrangement links TRBV7-3 to TRBJ2-1; the match to TRBD2 covers 11 bases. This CDR3 region has 16 residues. In germline, CDR1 is SGHTA, CDR2 FQGTGA. With 5 bases clipped from V and 8 bases from J, the junction kept 11 bases outside the gene matches. DNA for the CDR3: TGTGCCAGCAGCCTACCCCGGGCTAGCGGGAGGCATGAGCAGTTCTTC. This gives the protein CASSLPRASGRHEQFF.

V and J are TRBV14 and TRBJ2-5, with 9 bases matching TRBD2. There are 16 residues in the CDR3. Looked up from germline, CDR1 is SGHDN and CDR2 is FVKESK. J gave up 5 bases and V 1 base, and 8 bases lay outside the gene matches. The CDR3 loop reads CASSQVSSGRRETQYF. DNA for the CDR3: TGTGCCAGCAGCCAAGTATCCAGCGGGAGGAGGGAGACCCAGTACTTC.

As concerns this clone: A much larger clone is a single base away; this may be a read error. The sample holds other DNA sequences that translate to the same CDR3. This chain joins TRBV7-3 and TRBJ2-7; TRBD1 matches at 8 bases. The CDR3 totals 12 residues. Germline-derived CDR1 and CDR2 are SGHTA and FQGTGA. CDR3 residues: CARQGEDYEQYF. Here the CDR3 DNA reads TGTGCCAGACAGGGGGAGGACTACGAACAGTACTTC.

This sequence joins TRBV4-3 and TRBJ1-3, with D possibly matching TRBD1 (6 bases). Between the trimmed V and J ends, which lost 0 bases and 2 bases, there was a span of 11 bases. Germline V gene sequence: CDR1 LGHNA, CDR2 YSLEER. The CDR3 sequence is 16 residues long. CDR3 sequence: CASSQDNGQTGNTIYF. The CDR3 DNA follows: TGCGCCAGCAGCCAAGATAACGGACAGACTGGAAACACCATATATTTT.

This chain links TRBV18 with TRBJ2-1; D might be TRBD1 (5 bases). Trimming cost V 3 bases and J 5 bases, with 11 bases left between them. CDR1 is KGHSH and CDR2 is LQKENI in the germline V gene. The CDR3 has 14 amino acids. The CDR3 DNA follows: TGTGCCAGCTCACCGACGAGACAGAACAATGAGCAGTTCTTC. Translation: CASSPTRQNNEQFF.

This clone has just a few counts. The V and J genes are TRBV6-6 and TRBJ2-2; D gene uncertain. V lost 7 bases and J lost 6, with 12 bases in between. The CDR3 is 13 residues long. The germline CDR1 and CDR2 sequences are MNHNY and SVGAGI (reference sequence). This CDR3 reads CASTRVFAGELFF. DNA of the CDR3: TGTGCCAGCACAAGAGTCTTCGCCGGGGAGCTGTTTTTT.

The chain employs TRBV28 and TRBJ1-2; D remains unclear. Germline V gives CDR1 MDHEN, CDR2 SYDVKM. This CDR3 has 15 residues. Trimming removed 7 bases at V and 8 bases at J, with 23 bases between. Here the CDR3 DNA reads TGTGCCAGCACCGAGGAGGCGGCTAGGACTCGGGGCTACACCTTC. It specifies CASTEEAARTRGYTF.

The chain is built from TRBV5-5 and TRBJ1-1; the D is unclear. Germline V lookup: CDR1 SGHKS, CDR2 YYEKEE (reference sequence). Trimming removed 0 bases from V and 4 bases from J, with 13 bases in between. This CDR3 is built from 15 residues. The CDR3 region has the DNA TGTGCCAGCAGCTTGGTGGGCAGCTCTTTCACTGAAGCTTTCTTT. Residues: CASSLVGSSFTEAFF. Based on the CDR3 plus reference TRBV5-5 and TRBJ1-1, the full variable domain is DAGVTQSPTHLIKTRGQQVTLRCSPISGHKSVSWYQQVLGQGPQFIFQYYEKEERGRGNFPDRFSARQFPNYSSELNVNALLLGDSALYLCASSLVGSSFTEAFFGQGTRLTVV.

This chain links TRBV11-2 with TRBJ1-2, with D tentatively TRBD1 (5 bases). The V and J ends lost 5 bases and 4 bases respectively, with 14 bases between them. The CDR3 is made up of 14 amino acids. Germline CDR1 is SGHAT and CDR2 is FQNNGV. CDR3 DNA sequence: TGTGCCAGCAGCCGCGTGGGGCCTAGCTATGGCTACACCTTC. It yields the protein CASSRVGPSYGYTF.

A single count supports this clone. The chain carries TRBV4-1 and TRBJ2-7; D possibly corresponds to TRBD2 (7 bases). The germline V gene encodes CDR1 MGHRA and CDR2 YSYEKL. This CDR3 is 16 amino acids long. The V and J ends lost 1 base and 2 bases respectively, with 15 bases between them. The CDR3 loop reads CASSQALQRDTYEQYF. The CDR3 DNA is TGCGCCAGCAGCCAAGCTCTTCAGCGGGACACCTACGAGCAGTACTTC.

In this sample, this clone turned up many times. V gene TRBV5-4 combines with J gene TRBJ1-2, with TRBD1 as a possible D gene (6 bases). CDR1 and CDR2 (germline): SGHNT, YYREEE (reference sequence). V gave up 0 bases and J gave up 2 bases, with 11 bases separating them. The CDR3 contains 15 residues. The CDR3 sequence: CASSLGGAANYGYTF. The CDR3 bases are TGTGCCAGCAGCTTGGGGGGGGCGGCGAACTATGGCTACACCTTC.

This clone was detected a few times. The V and J genes are TRBV5-6 and TRBJ1-6, with 8 bases matching TRBD1. The V and J ends lost 7 bases and 10 bases, in that order; junction bases with no gene match: 7. This CDR3 region has 13 residues. The V gene's germline CDR1 is SGHDT and CDR2 YYEEEE. CDR3 in amino acids: CASHQGASSPLHF. The CDR3 DNA sequence: TGTGCCAGCCATCAGGGGGCATCCTCACCCCTCCACTTT.

The chain recombines TRBV7-6 with TRBJ2-7; 8 bases match TRBD2. CDR1 SGHVS and CDR2 FNYEAQ come from the germline V gene. The CDR3 has 16 amino acids. V shed 1 base, J shed 4 bases, and the junction held 9 bases outside the gene matches. The CDR3 DNA follows: TGTGCCAGCAGCTTAGGTAGTAGCGGGGTTGGGTACGAGCAGTACTTC. It yields the protein CASSLGSSGVGYEQYF.

V and J are TRBV4-3 and TRBJ2-7; D is possibly TRBD2 (6 bases). CDR1 and CDR2 (germline): LGHNA, YSLEER. Trimming stripped 5 bases from V and 6 bases from J, with 23 bases between. The CDR3 is 16 residues long. The CDR3 region is CASSASIGGRTGEQYF. The CDR3 coding sequence is TGCGCCAGCAGCGCATCAATTGGGGGGAGGACTGGCGAGCAGTACTTC.